The present entry profiles one T cell receptor (beta chain) with its context. As yet, its antigen is unknown. The sample originates from a study of radiation and T cells in renal cell carcinoma. On the study more broadly: Nephrectomy followed 15 Gy stereotactic body radiation by 4 weeks.

Time point described: baseline pretreatment blood. Treatment noted: 15 Gy SBRT to primary tumor, nephrectomy 4 weeks later. Study-wide points: From baseline, blood top tumor clonotypes peaked at 2 weeks post-radiation. Pretreatment tumor biopsies were lacking, so baseline clonotypes are unknown.

Sequencing was performed with immunoSEQ multiplex PCR; in TCRdb, only in-frame clones are kept and a portion is missing. The top ten hold approximately 6.4% of the sample, which has some 100,000 clones, 82% seen once. Germline CDR1 and CDR2: SGHKS and YYEKEE (reference sequence). With V trimmed by 3 bases and J by 6 bases, 6 bases remained unmatched. The CDR3 spans 14 residues. This chain joins TRBV5-5 and TRBJ2-3, with 8 positions matching TRBD2. The source was blood, collected from a patient whose treatment included radiotherapy and nephrectomy. The sequence was collected from a man between 60 and 75 years old with renal cell carcinoma. This CDR3 is CASSSVREADTQYF. The CDR3 region has the DNA TGTGCCAGCAGCTCGGTGCGGGAGGCGGATACGCAGTATTTT.